What follows are 21 T cell receptor beta chains derived from one specimen sequenced in a study of blood T cell repertoires in COVID-19. Repertoires were generated with immunoSEQ multiplex PCR, while TCRdb's copy carries only in-frame clones and drops some. Of 150,000 to 200,000 clones listed, 81% are singletons. Sequenced sample: peripheral blood. The source is a woman of 80 years or more with COVID-19, enrolled during active disease.

The chain is built from TRBV5-4 and TRBJ2-5, with D possibly being TRBD1 (5 bases). V dropped 4 bases and J dropped 0 bases, with 16 bases sitting between them. Per germline, CDR1 SGHNT and CDR2 YYREEE (reference sequence). The length of the CDR3 is 16 residues. DNA for the CDR3: TGTGCCAGCAGCCAAGGGGCGCCCGGCGACCAAGAGACCCAGTACTTC. Protein sequence: CASSQGAPGDQETQYF.

For this clone: The sample contains more than one DNA sequence encoding this CDR3. The J gene is TRBJ1-2, the V gene TRBV5-1, with 7 bases fitting TRBD1. Germline-derived CDR1 and CDR2 are SGHRS and YFSETQ. V gave up 0 bases and J gave up 3 bases; unmatched junction bases: 2. This CDR3 comprises 14 residues. CDR3 nucleotides: TGCGCCAGCAGCTTGGGACAGGGAGACTATGGCTACACCTTC. It is translated as CASSLGQGDYGYTF.

The rearrangement uses TRBV28 and TRBJ2-5; tentatively, D is TRBD1 (5 bases). The CDR3 is made up of 14 amino acids. Per the germline V gene, CDR1 is MDHEN and CDR2 is SYDVKM. Trimming stripped 4 bases from V and 10 bases from J, with 19 bases between. CDR3 sequence reads: CASSYRSGAYGQYF. The CDR3 DNA sequence: TGTGCCAGCAGTTACCGGAGTGGGGCTTACGGCCAGTACTTC.

V and J are TRBV2 and TRBJ2-1; D is possibly TRBD2 (5 bases). CDR1 is SNHLY and CDR2 is FYNNEI in the germline V gene. CDR3 length equals 17 residues. V lost 1 base, J lost 4 bases, and 17 bases lay in between. The CDR3 DNA is TGTGCCAGCAGTGAAGTAAAACCGGGAATTCTTTACAATGAGCAGTTCTTC. This translates into CASSEVKPGILYNEQFF.

Notes on this clone: Germline is not matched at one junction end, which may reflect a read error. The CDR3 spells CASSLGGPDRNF. For the CDR3, the DNA is TGTGCCAGCAGCTTAGGGGGGCCCGACAGGAACTTC. The chain combines TRBV11-3 with TRBJ2-5; TRBD1 might be the D (6 bases). The CDR3 totals 12 residues. CDR1 is SGHNT and CDR2 is YENEEA in the germline V gene.

This clone was detected only once. J is TRBJ2-5 and V is TRBV30, with 7 nucleotides matching TRBD1. Germline CDR1 reads GTSNPN; CDR2 reads SVGIG (reference sequence). The V segment lost 5 bases and the J segment 5 bases; nucleotides outside the gene matches: 5. CDR3 length: 12 residues. CDR3 amino acids: CAWGTVSETQYF. In DNA, the CDR3 is TGTGCCTGGGGGACAGTTAGTGAGACCCAGTACTTC.

The chain combines TRBV5-4 with TRBJ2-1; 11 bases fit TRBD2. The germline gives CDR1 SGHNT, CDR2 YYREEE (reference sequence). V gave up 2 bases and J gave up 6 bases; unmatched junction bases: 4. The CDR3 extends over 15 amino acids. CDR3 sequence (DNA): TGTGCCAGCAGCTTACCACTAGCGGGAGCCAATGAGCAGTTCTTC. Translating it yields CASSLPLAGANEQFF.

This clone was seen a single time. This chain joins TRBV5-1 and TRBJ2-3; D may be TRBD1 (5 bases). Trimming removed 2 bases from V and 1 base from J, with 14 bases in between. Germline CDR1 and CDR2: SGHRS and YFSETQ. This CDR3 has 16 amino acids. The DNA for the CDR3 is TGCGCCAGCAGCTTTATGTTTGACAGCCGCACAGATACGCAGTATTTT. This gives the protein CASSFMFDSRTDTQYF.

The chain carries TRBV2 and TRBJ2-1; TRBD2 matches 9 bases. V was pared by 10 bases and J by 4 bases, with 5 bases of the junction left unmatched. The CDR3 runs to 13 residues. Per the germline V gene, CDR1 is SNHLY and CDR2 is FYNNEI. The CDR3 nucleotides read TGTGCCACTAGGACTAGCGCTTACAATGAGCAGTTCTTC. Translated: CATRTSAYNEQFF. Filled out from reference TRBV2 and TRBJ2-1, the complete variable domain reads EPEVTQTPSHQVTQMGQEVILRCVPISNHLYFYWYRQILGQKVEFLVSFYNNEISEKSEIFDDQFSVERPDGSNFTLKIRSTKLEDSAMYFCATRTSAYNEQFFGPGTRLTVL.

The gene calls are TRBV3-1 (or the pseudogene TRBV3-2) and TRBJ1-2; D is possibly TRBD1 (6 bases). The V and J ends lost 6 bases and 6 bases respectively, with 14 bases between them. The CDR3 extends over 13 amino acids. Germline V gene lookup returns CDR1 LGHDT and CDR2 YNNKEL (reference sequence). The CDR3 sequence is CASRVQGQDGYTF. The CDR3 nucleotides are TGTGCCAGCAGGGTACAGGGCCAGGATGGCTACACCTTC.

J is TRBJ2-7 and V is TRBV28; 12 positions agree with TRBD1. The CDR3 totals 17 residues. Germline V gives CDR1 MDHEN, CDR2 SYDVKM. Trimming at V came to 5 bases and at J to 4 bases, leaving 12 bases not matched to a gene. CDR3 sequence reads: CASSSFLGQGALYEQYF. The CDR3, as DNA: TGTGCCAGCAGTAGCTTCTTGGGACAGGGGGCCCTATACGAGCAGTACTTC.

V usage is TRBV3-1 (or the pseudogene TRBV3-2) and J usage is TRBJ1-2; D unresolved. CDR1 is LGHDT and CDR2 is YNNKEL in the germline V gene (reference sequence). V lost 0 bases, J lost 6 bases, and 14 bases lay in between. CDR3 length equals 15 residues. The CDR3 spells CASSQDPFGGDGYTF. The DNA for the CDR3 is TGTGCCAGCAGCCAAGATCCGTTTGGAGGTGATGGCTACACCTTC.

This clone was found a few times. The rearrangement joins TRBV29-1 to TRBJ1-1; 7 positions match TRBD1. The V gene end was trimmed by 6 bases and the J gene end by 6 bases; junction bases not matched to a gene: 4. Germline CDR1 SQVTM, CDR2 ANQGSEA. The CDR3 has 11 residues. The CDR3 coding sequence is TGCAGCGTGAGGGGGCCCGCTGAAGCTTTCTTT. Protein sequence: CSVRGPAEAFF. The full variable domain, completed using reference TRBV29-1 and TRBJ1-1, is SAVISQKPSRDICQRGTSLTIQCQVDSQVTMMFWYRQQPGQSLTLIATANQGSEATYESGFVIDKFPISRPNLTFSTLTVSNMSPEDSSIYLCSVRGPAEAFFGQGTRLTVV.

V usage is TRBV3-1 (or the pseudogene TRBV3-2) and J usage is TRBJ2-1; 8 bases are a match to TRBD2. In germline, CDR1 is LGHDT, CDR2 YNNKEL (reference sequence). V lost 1 base to trimming and J lost 5 bases; unmatched junction nucleotides: 13. The CDR3 extends over 18 amino acids. The CDR3 bases are TGTGCCAGCAGCCAAGGTCCAGCGGGAGCGGATGTGCACAATGAGCAGTTCTTC. Translated: CASSQGPAGADVHNEQFF.

V usage is TRBV7-8 and J usage is TRBJ2-3; D is uncertain. The germline V gene has CDR1 SGHVS and CDR2 FQNEAQ. Trimming pared 5 bases from V and 14 bases from J, leaving 20 bases between. The CDR3 extends over 13 amino acids. CDR3 loop: CASSQDPRNSRYF. The CDR3 nucleotides read TGTGCCAGCAGCCAGGATCCTAGAAATTCCCGGTATTTT.

The CDR3 here is CATSRSQGIENTIYF. CDR3 sequence (DNA): TGTGCCACCAGCAGATCACAGGGTATAGAAAACACCATATATTTT. This chain uses TRBV15 with TRBJ1-3; the D gene is possibly TRBD1 (6 bases). This CDR3 has 15 residues. With 2 bases removed from V and 6 bases from J, the gap between germline ends came to 14 bases. From germline, CDR1 is LNHNV and CDR2 YYDKDF (reference sequence).

The V gene is TRBV6-5, the J gene TRBJ1-3, with a tentative D call TRBD1 (5 bases). The CDR3 runs to 15 residues. The germline gives CDR1 MNHEY, CDR2 SVGAGI. V lost 5 bases, J lost 2 bases, and 13 bases lay in between. The CDR3 DNA sequence: TGTGCCAGCAGTCTTAATCGGGGGACTGGAAACACCATATATTTT. The encoded protein is CASSLNRGTGNTIYF.

The rearrangement joins TRBV18 to TRBJ2-2; D may be TRBD1 (5 bases). The CDR3 length is 15 residues. Deletions cut 2 bases from V and 4 bases from J, with 11 bases between. Germline V gives CDR1 KGHSH, CDR2 LQKENI. In DNA, the CDR3 is TGTGCCAGCTCACCATTGGACACCATCACCGGGGAGCTGTTTTTT. Translating gives CASSPLDTITGELFF.

The chain combines TRBV7-2 with TRBJ2-5; 8 bases align to TRBD1. Germline V gene lookup returns CDR1 SGHTA and CDR2 FQGNSA. This CDR3 comprises 14 residues. V shed 8 bases and J 4 bases; nucleotides not matched to a gene: 9. The CDR3 loop is CASGNRQGRETQYF. The CDR3 DNA sequence: TGTGCCAGCGGCAACCGACAGGGGAGAGAGACCCAGTACTTC.

This rearrangement joins TRBV5-8 to TRBJ1-1, with TRBD1 matching 9 bases. The CDR3 spans 16 residues. Germline V CDR1 and CDR2: SGHTS, YDEGEE. The junction had 9 bases not matched to a gene; V was cut back by 2 bases and J by 4 bases. Here the CDR3 DNA reads TGTGCCAGCAGCTTTATCCTCGGACAGGGGAGCACTGAAGCTTTCTTT. This codes for CASSFILGQGSTEAFF.

The chain carries TRBV19 and TRBJ2-7; the match to TRBD2 covers 14 bases. V dropped 2 bases and J dropped 3; count of bases not matched to a gene: 6. The CDR3 has 17 amino acids. Per the germline V gene, CDR1 is LNHDA and CDR2 is SQIVND (reference sequence). The CDR3 sequence: CASSILPGLAGDYEQYF. In nucleotides, the CDR3 is TGTGCCAGTAGTATACTTCCGGGACTAGCGGGAGACTACGAGCAGTACTTC.